This T cell receptor (beta chain) stems from a study of T-cell reconstitution after alpha-beta-depleted transplantation in children. Trimming removed 4 bases at V and 2 bases at J, with 9 bases between. This CDR3 is 14 amino acids long. Study-level results: Once a year had passed after transplant, T-cell counts and diversity came mostly from newly produced T cells. After transplant, high TCRbeta diversity at day 60 in some patients arose from surviving recipient T cells and thymic progenitors. At around two months after transplant, the alpha-beta T cells were reportedly derived from several hundred expanded clones that came from non-depleted graft cells.

Unique molecular identifiers featured in how the TCRbeta library was prepared. TCRdb reprocessed the PCR reads with MiXCR, giving one entry per CDR3 protein. The profile covers some 300,000 distinct CDR3 sequences, with around a tenth appearing a single time and over 6% taken by the ten largest. This clonotype has at least ten counts. The antigen is not known. The material was PBMCs, obtained before TCRalphabeta/CD19-depleted stem cell transplant. This TCR was recovered from a boy younger than two with acute myeloid leukemia, due to receive a stem cell transplant. The V gene is TRBV12-3 or TRBV12-4, the J gene TRBJ1-5; unclear D gene. CDR3 sequence: CASSSRSGNQPQHF. CDR3 sequence (DNA): TGTGCCAGCAGTTCTCGCAGTGGCAATCAGCCCCAGCATTTT.